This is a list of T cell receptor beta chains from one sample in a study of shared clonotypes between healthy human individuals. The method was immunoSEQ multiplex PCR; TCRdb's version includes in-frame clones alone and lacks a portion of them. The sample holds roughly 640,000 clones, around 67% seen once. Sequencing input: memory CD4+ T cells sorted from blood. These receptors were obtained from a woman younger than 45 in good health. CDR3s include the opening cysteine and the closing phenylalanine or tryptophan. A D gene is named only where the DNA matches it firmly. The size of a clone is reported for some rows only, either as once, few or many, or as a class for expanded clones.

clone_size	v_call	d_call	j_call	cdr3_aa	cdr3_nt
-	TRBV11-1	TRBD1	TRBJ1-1	CASSRGQGMNTEAFF	TGTGCCAGCAGCAGAGGACAGGGTATGAACACTGAAGCTTTCTTT
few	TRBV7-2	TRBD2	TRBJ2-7	CASSLGLAGGPHEQYF	TGTGCCAGCAGCCTCGGACTAGCGGGAGGGCCGCACGAGCAGTACTTC
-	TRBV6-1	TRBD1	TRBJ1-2	CASSEVRQGAGGYTF	TGTGCCAGCAGTGAAGTGCGGCAGGGGGCAGGTGGCTACACCTTC
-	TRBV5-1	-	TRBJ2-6	CASSTGHTGANVLTF	TGCGCCAGCAGCACCGGACATACCGGGGCCAACGTCCTGACTTTC
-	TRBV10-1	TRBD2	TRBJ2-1	CASSEGTSGHNEQFF	TGCGCCAGCAGTGAGGGCACTAGCGGACACAATGAGCAGTTCTTC
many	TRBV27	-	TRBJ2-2	CASSFSLAGTGELFF	TGTGCCAGCAGTTTTTCTTTGGCGGGGACCGGGGAGCTGTTTTTT
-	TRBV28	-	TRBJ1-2	CASSSGPYGYTF	TGTGCCAGCAGCTCAGGGCCCTATGGCTACACCTTC
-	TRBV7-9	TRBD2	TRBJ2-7	CASRSSGSSYEQYF	TGTGCCAGCAGGTCTAGCGGGAGCTCCTACGAGCAGTACTTC
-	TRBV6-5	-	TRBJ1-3	CASRGHSGNTIYF	TGTGCCAGCAGGGGACATTCTGGAAACACCATATATTTT
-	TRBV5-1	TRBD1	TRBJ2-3	CASSSGTGLGTDTQYF	TGCGCCAGCAGCTCAGGGACAGGGCTCGGCACAGATACGCAGTATTTT
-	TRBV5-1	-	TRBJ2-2	CASSLERNTGELFF	TGCGCCAGCAGCTTGGAACGAAACACCGGGGAGCTGTTTTTT
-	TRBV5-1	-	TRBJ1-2	CASSLETENGYTF	TGCGCCAGCAGCTTGGAGACTGAGAATGGCTACACCTTC
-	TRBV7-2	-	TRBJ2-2	CASSFYRGGRVF	TGTGCCAGCAGCTTTTACAGGGGGGGAAGGGTTTTT
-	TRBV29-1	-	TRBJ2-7	CSVPYEQYF	TGCAGCGTTCCCTACGAGCAGTACTTC
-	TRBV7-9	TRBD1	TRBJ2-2	CASSLTGVNTGELFF	TGTGCCAGCAGCTTAACAGGGGTCAACACCGGGGAGCTGTTTTTT
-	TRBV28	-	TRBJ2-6	CASSSGGTGANVLTF	TGTGCCAGCAGCTCAGGGGGGACTGGGGCCAACGTCCTGACTTTC
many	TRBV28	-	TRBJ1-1	CASKRNTEAFF	TGTGCCAGCAAGCGGAACACTGAAGCTTTCTTT
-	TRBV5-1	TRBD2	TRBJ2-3	CASTVSSGTSTDTQYF	TGCGCCAGCACGGTGTCTAGCGGGACCAGCACAGATACGCAGTATTTT
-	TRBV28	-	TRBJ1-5	CASSLVQGNQPQHF	TGTGCCAGCAGCCTCGTACAAGGGAATCAGCCCCAGCATTTT
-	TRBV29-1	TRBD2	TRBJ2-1	CSVVLAGSSYNEQFF	TGCAGCGTTGTACTAGCGGGCAGCTCCTACAATGAGCAGTTCTTC
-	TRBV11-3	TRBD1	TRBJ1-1	CASSVLQGAEAFF	TGTGCCAGCAGCGTCCTACAGGGGGCTGAAGCTTTCTTT
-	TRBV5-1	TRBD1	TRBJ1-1	CASSWTRGDGSDTEAFF	TGCGCCAGCAGCTGGACCAGGGGGGATGGCTCGGACACTGAAGCTTTCTTT
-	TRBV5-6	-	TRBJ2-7	CASSGQTPPYEQYF	TGTGCCAGCAGCGGACAGACGCCTCCCTACGAGCAGTACTTC
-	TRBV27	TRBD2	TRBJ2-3	CASSTRSGRDTQYF	TGTGCCAGCAGTACTCGAAGCGGGAGGGATACGCAGTATTTT
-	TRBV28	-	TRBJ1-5	CASSLDSNQPQHF	TGTGCCAGCAGTTTGGATAGCAATCAGCCCCAGCATTTT
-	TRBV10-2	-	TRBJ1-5	CASNAGAYQPQHF	TGCGCCAGTAACGCGGGGGCGTATCAGCCCCAGCATTTT
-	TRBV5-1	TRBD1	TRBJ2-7	CASSPTSGTGYEQYF	TGCGCCAGCAGCCCTACTTCCGGGACAGGGTACGAGCAGTACTTC
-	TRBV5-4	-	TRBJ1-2	CASSPVRGDYGYTF	TGTGCCAGCAGCCCGGTCCGGGGGGACTATGGCTACACCTTC
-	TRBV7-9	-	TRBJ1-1	CASSLAYSEAFF	TGTGCCAGCAGCTTAGCCTATAGTGAAGCTTTCTTT
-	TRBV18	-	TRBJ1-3	CASSPRAGFDGNTIYF	TGTGCCAGCTCACCACGCGCGGGATTCGATGGAAACACCATATATTTT
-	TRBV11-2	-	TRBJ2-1	CASSLRPAGVEFF	TGTGCCAGCAGCTTAAGGCCAGCAGGCGTGGAGTTCTTC
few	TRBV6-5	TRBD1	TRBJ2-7	CASSSKGTAYEQYF	TGTGCCAGCAGTTCAAAAGGGACAGCCTACGAGCAGTACTTC
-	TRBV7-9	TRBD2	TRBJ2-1	CASSPVAGGPPGEQFF	TGTGCCAGCAGCCCCGTAGCGGGAGGGCCCCCGGGTGAGCAGTTCTTC
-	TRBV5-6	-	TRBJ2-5	CASSLVRDQETQYF	TGTGCCAGCAGCTTGGTCCGGGACCAAGAGACCCAGTACTTC
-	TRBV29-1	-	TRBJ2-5	CSVSDTSETQYF	TGCAGCGTCTCCGACACGTCGGAGACCCAGTACTTC
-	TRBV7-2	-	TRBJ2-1	CASSRLGAGGSGWNEQFF	TGTGCCAGCAGCCGTCTAGGAGCGGGCGGATCCGGGTGGAATGAGCAGTTCTTC
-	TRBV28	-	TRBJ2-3	CASSSPPGSGGPADTQYF	TGTGCCAGCAGTTCCCCCCCCGGGTCTGGGGGGCCCGCAGATACGCAGTATTTT
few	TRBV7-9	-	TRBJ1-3	CASSLQTGNTIYF	TGTGCCAGCAGCCTCCAGACTGGAAACACCATATATTTT
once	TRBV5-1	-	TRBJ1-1	CASSSTPVATEAFF	TGCGCCAGCAGCTCAACCCCGGTGGCCACTGAAGCTTTCTTT
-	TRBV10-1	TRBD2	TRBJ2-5	CASSESGSGAQETQYF	TGCGCCAGCAGTGAGTCGGGTAGCGGGGCCCAAGAGACCCAGTACTTC
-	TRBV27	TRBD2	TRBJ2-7	CASSLGLYVEQYF	TGTGCCAGCAGTTTGGGACTATACGTGGAGCAGTACTTC
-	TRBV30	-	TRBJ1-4	CAWNVRANEKLFF	TGTGCCTGGAACGTGCGGGCTAATGAAAAACTGTTTTTT
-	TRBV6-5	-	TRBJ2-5	CASSDLGTSGETQYF	TGTGCCAGCAGCGACCTGGGGACATCGGGGGAGACCCAGTACTTC
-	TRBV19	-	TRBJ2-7	CATIGGLLAFYEQYF	TGTGCCACCATAGGGGGCTTACTAGCTTTCTACGAGCAGTACTTC
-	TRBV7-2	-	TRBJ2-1	CASSLWQSSGYEQFF	TGTGCCAGCAGCTTGTGGCAGTCAAGTGGATATGAGCAGTTCTTC
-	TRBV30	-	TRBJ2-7	CAWSRSAEEQYF	TGTGCCTGGAGTCGCTCTGCAGAGGAGCAGTACTTC
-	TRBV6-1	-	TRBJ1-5	CASSEAQPQHF	TGTGCCAGCAGTGAAGCCCAGCCCCAGCATTTT
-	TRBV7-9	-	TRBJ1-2	CASSTRGGGQNGYTF	TGTGCCAGCAGCACCAGAGGGGGTGGGCAGAATGGCTACACCTTC
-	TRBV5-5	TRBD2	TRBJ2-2	CASSFTSGNTGELFF	TGTGCCAGCAGCTTTACTAGCGGGAACACCGGGGAGCTGTTTTTT
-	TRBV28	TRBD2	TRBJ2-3	CASSLSSSGSVDTQYF	TGTGCCAGCAGTTTAAGCTCTAGCGGGAGTGTAGATACGCAGTATTTT
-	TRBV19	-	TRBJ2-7	CASSKLDRAEQYF	TGTGCCAGTAGTAAACTAGACCGGGCCGAGCAGTACTTC
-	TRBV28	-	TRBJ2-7	CASSFRSYYEQYF	TGTGCCAGCAGTTTTCGGTCTTATTACGAGCAGTACTTC